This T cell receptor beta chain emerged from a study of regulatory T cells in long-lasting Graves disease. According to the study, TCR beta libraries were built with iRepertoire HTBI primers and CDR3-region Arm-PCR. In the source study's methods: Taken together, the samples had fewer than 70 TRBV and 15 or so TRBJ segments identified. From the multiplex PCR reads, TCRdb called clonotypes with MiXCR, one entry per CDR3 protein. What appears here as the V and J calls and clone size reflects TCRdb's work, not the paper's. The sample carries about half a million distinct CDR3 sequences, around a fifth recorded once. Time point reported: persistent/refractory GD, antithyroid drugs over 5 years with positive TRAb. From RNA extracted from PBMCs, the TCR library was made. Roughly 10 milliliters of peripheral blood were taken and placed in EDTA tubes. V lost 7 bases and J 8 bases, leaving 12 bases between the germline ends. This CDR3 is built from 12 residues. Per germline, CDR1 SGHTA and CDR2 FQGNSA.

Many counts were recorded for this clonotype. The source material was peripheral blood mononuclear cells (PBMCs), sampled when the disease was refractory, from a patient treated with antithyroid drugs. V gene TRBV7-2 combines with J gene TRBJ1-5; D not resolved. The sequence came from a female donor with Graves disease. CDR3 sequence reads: CASTIVPEPQHF. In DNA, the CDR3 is TGTGCCAGCACCATCGTACCGGAGCCCCAGCATTTT.